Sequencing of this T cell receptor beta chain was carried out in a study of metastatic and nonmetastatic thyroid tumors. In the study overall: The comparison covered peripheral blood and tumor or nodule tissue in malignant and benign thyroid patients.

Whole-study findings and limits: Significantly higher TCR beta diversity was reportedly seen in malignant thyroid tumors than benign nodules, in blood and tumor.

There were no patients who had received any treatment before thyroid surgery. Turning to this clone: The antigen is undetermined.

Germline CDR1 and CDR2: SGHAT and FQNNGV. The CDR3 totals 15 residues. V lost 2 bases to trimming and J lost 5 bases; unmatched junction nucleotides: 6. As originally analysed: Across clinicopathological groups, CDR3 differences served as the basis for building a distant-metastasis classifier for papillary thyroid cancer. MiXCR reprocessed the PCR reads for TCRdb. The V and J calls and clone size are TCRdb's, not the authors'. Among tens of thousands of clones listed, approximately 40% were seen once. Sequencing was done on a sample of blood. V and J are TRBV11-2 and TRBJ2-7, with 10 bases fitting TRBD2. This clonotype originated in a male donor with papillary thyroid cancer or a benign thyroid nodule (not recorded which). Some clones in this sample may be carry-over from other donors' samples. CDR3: CASSLNPLAGDEQYF. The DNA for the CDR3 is TGTGCCAGCAGCTTAAACCCTCTAGCGGGAGACGAGCAGTACTTC.